This T cell receptor (beta chain) came from a study of T cell responses to AZD1222 COVID-19 vaccine. The repertoire was sequenced with immunoSEQ multiplex PCR; TCRdb's copy has only in-frame clones and lacks some. The sample yields roughly 180,000 clones, about 91% seen once. The sequence came from an adult in good health. Source: peripheral blood, taken on day 0 of AZD1222 vaccination.

The CDR3 region has the DNA TGTGCCAGCTTATCTCGCAGGGACGGAAACACCATATATTTT. The encoded protein is CASLSRRDGNTIYF. V usage is TRBV28 and J usage is TRBJ1-3; possible D gene TRBD1, 5 bases. The V end lost 8 bases, the J end lost 4 bases, and 15 bases lay between the germline ends. The germline gives CDR1 MDHEN, CDR2 SYDVKM. The CDR3 extends over 14 amino acids.